One and the same sample provided the 5 T cell receptor beta chains below, sequenced in a study of T cells in Graves' hyperthyroidism and ophthalmopathy. RNA transcripts provided the source from which TCR beta CDR3 regions were amplified. With the HTBI primer set, the TCR CDR3 went through a first round of RT-PCR. Via MiXCR, TCRdb re-called the multiplex PCR reads, giving one row per CDR3 protein. The profile shows roughly 570,000 distinct CDR3 sequences, around 14% of them singletons. Material for sequencing was blood. The origin of the receptors is a woman in her thirties with Graves' hyperthyroidism.

This clonotype was counted ten times or more. The rearrangement joins TRBV6-1 to TRBJ2-7; D gene unclear. CDR1 is MNHNS, CDR2 SASEGT, per germline. This CDR3 has 14 amino acids. With 1 base removed from V and 4 bases from J, the gap between germline ends came to 11 bases. This CDR3 is CASSEDGEAYEQYF. The CDR3 nucleotides are TGTGCCAGCAGTGAAGACGGTGAGGCGTACGAGCAGTACTTC.

This clonotype was counted at least ten times. As DNA, the CDR3 is TGTGCCAGCAGGCTCACCGGGACACCAGACGGAAGCTACACCTTC. It yields the protein CASRLTGTPDGSYTF. The chain combines TRBV12-3 or TRBV12-4 with TRBJ1-2; TRBD1 might be the D (6 bases). The CDR3 totals 15 residues. Trimming pared 6 bases from V and 9 bases from J, leaving 23 bases between.

The table lists this clonotype with many counts. The chain uses TRBV3-1 and TRBJ2-7; D uncertain. The CDR3 has 15 amino acids. Germline V CDR1 and CDR2: LGHDT, YNNKEL (reference sequence). V lost 2 bases and J 1 base, leaving 12 bases between the germline ends. In nucleotides, the CDR3 is TGTGCCAGCAGCCAATCCTTGGCGCTTTCCTACGAGCAGTACTTC. Amino acid sequence: CASSQSLALSYEQYF.

The J gene is TRBJ1-2, the V gene TRBV29-1, with D hard to call. The V gene's germline CDR1 is SQVTM and CDR2 ANQGSEA. This CDR3 has 13 amino acids. The V end was cut by 3 bases, the J end by 5 bases, with 13 bases between. Here the CDR3 reads CSVDVGFGYGYTF. The CDR3 nucleotides are TGCAGCGTTGATGTAGGGTTTGGGTATGGCTACACCTTC.

The table lists this clonotype with many counts. The rearrangement uses TRBV11-2 and TRBJ1-5; no definite D call. V was cut by 1 base and J by 2 bases, with 6 bases left in between. The CDR3 is 14 residues long. CDR1 is SGHAT and CDR2 is FQNNGV in the germline V gene. The CDR3 coding sequence is TGTGCCAGCAGCTTAGTCCCAGGCAATCAGCCCCAGCATTTT. Translation gives CASSLVPGNQPQHF.